The 22 T cell receptor beta chains presented below share a single source sample, sequenced in a study of blood T cell repertoires in COVID-19. The assay was immunoSEQ multiplex PCR, and TCRdb's table has in-frame clones only and misses some. The sample has around 94,000 clones; 75% to 85% are singletons. Sequences were obtained from peripheral blood. The source is a human donor in a cohort sampled during active COVID-19.

This CDR3 is CASSYQVGYGYTF. For the CDR3, the DNA is TGTGCCAGCAGTTACCAGGTTGGCTATGGCTACACCTTC. V gene TRBV28 combines with J gene TRBJ1-2, with unresolved D. CDR3 size: 13 residues. V was pared by 4 bases and J by 4 bases, with 10 bases between. Germline CDR1 and CDR2: MDHEN and SYDVKM.

This clone was seen a handful of times. This chain joins TRBV6-5 and TRBJ1-1; tentatively, D is TRBD1 (6 bases). The V end lost 6 bases, the J end lost 4 bases, and 15 bases lay between the germline ends. The germline CDR1 and CDR2 sequences are MNHEY and SVGAGI. The CDR3 runs to 14 residues. The CDR3 sequence: CASRYGRGPTEAFF. The CDR3 DNA is TGTGCCAGCAGGTACGGCAGGGGTCCCACTGAAGCTTTCTTT.

The J gene is TRBJ1-6, the V gene TRBV7-2; D gene uncertain. The CDR3 is 13 residues long. Germline CDR1 SGHTA, CDR2 FQGNSA. V was cut by 7 bases and J by 10 bases, with 14 bases left in between. CDR3 in amino acids: CASKEGAESPLHF. CDR3 nucleotide sequence: TGTGCCAGCAAGGAGGGAGCTGAATCACCCCTCCACTTT.

This clone was observed a few times. The chain is built from TRBV2 and TRBJ1-4, with D unclear. CDR1 is SNHLY and CDR2 is FYNNEI in the germline V gene. The CDR3 has 15 residues. V was clipped by 2 bases and J by 8 bases, with 15 bases between them. CDR3 in DNA: TGTGCCAGCAGTGAAAGGGCCCCCGGGGTGGAAAAACTGTTTTTT. Amino acid sequence: CASSERAPGVEKLFF.

The chain couples TRBV5-1 to TRBJ2-5; TRBD2 matches 9 bases. CDR3 length: 14 amino acids. The ends lost 6 bases at V and 5 bases at J; junction bases unmatched: 8. CDR1 is SGHRS and CDR2 is YFSETQ in the germline V gene. CDR3 loop: CASNAGGIEETQYF. CDR3 in DNA: TGCGCCAGCAACGCGGGAGGGATTGAGGAGACCCAGTACTTC.

The gene calls are TRBV21-1 and TRBJ2-6; the table's D call TRBD2 went unverified against the DNA. TRBV21-1 is termed a pseudogene. The CDR3 has 15 residues. CDR3 sequence reads: CASSGRGSGANVLTF. The CDR3 nucleotides read TGTGCCAGCAGCGGACGGGGTTCGGGGGCCAACGTCCTGACTTTC.

V gene TRBV5-1 combines with J gene TRBJ2-3; 8 nucleotides align to TRBD1. With 4 bases clipped from V and 6 bases from J, the junction kept 4 bases outside the gene matches. Per germline, CDR1 SGHRS and CDR2 YFSETQ. This CDR3 comprises 13 residues. CDR3 in DNA: TGCGCCAGCAGCGAGGACAGGGTGGATACGCAGTATTTT. Amino acid sequence: CASSEDRVDTQYF.

The chain uses TRBV19 and TRBJ1-6; D unclear. Germline assignment: CDR1 LNHDA and CDR2 SQIVND (reference sequence). Trimming pared 4 bases from V and 7 bases from J, leaving 17 bases between. The CDR3 runs to 16 residues. The DNA for the CDR3 is TGTGCCAGTAGTAGATTCTCCTCCGCCAGGAATTCACCCCTCCACTTT. This translates into CASSRFSSARNSPLHF. Using reference TRBV19 and TRBJ1-6 for the parts outside the CDR3, the full variable domain is DGGITQSPKYLFRKEGQNVTLSCEQNLNHDAMYWYRQDPGQGLRLIYYSQIVNDFQKGDIAEGYSVSREKKESFPLTVTSAQKNPTAFYLCASSRFSSARNSPLHFGNGTRLTVT.

V usage is TRBV4-1 and J usage is TRBJ1-5; TRBD1 is a possible D gene (6 bases). CDR3 length equals 16 residues. The germline V gene has CDR1 MGHRA and CDR2 YSYEKL. V was cut by 1 base and J by 11 bases, with 21 bases left in between. CDR3 in amino acids: CASSQVVDRRGGTQHF. The CDR3 coding sequence is TGCGCCAGCAGCCAAGTTGTGGACAGACGGGGGGGGACCCAGCATTTT.

The chain has TRBV6-5 and TRBJ1-1; no clear D. This CDR3 region has 13 residues. Germline values: CDR1 MNHEY, CDR2 SVGAGI. Trimming removed 4 bases at V and 1 base at J, with 7 bases between. The CDR3 loop reads CASSLYRNTEAFF. The CDR3, as DNA: TGTGCCAGCAGTTTGTACAGGAACACTGAAGCTTTCTTT.

The chain is built from TRBV5-1 and TRBJ1-1, with 8 bases matching TRBD1. J was trimmed by 1 base and V by 1 base; bases with no gene match: 3. The length of the CDR3 is 15 residues. CDR1 is SGHRS, CDR2 YFSETQ, per germline. CDR3 loop: CASSLQGARNTEAFF. For the CDR3, the DNA is TGCGCCAGCAGCTTGCAGGGGGCGCGGAACACTGAAGCTTTCTTT.

This clone was counted only a few times. CDR3 nucleotide sequence: TGTGCCACCGGGTCAAGGAGGACGGCGGACACTGAAGCTTTCTTT. It specifies CATGSRRTADTEAFF. The chain couples TRBV19 to TRBJ1-1; no clear D gene. This CDR3 has 15 residues. The germline V and J ends were trimmed by 10 bases and 3 bases, with 21 bases remaining between them. Germline values: CDR1 LNHDA, CDR2 SQIVND (reference sequence).

The rearrangement joins TRBV7-9 to TRBJ1-5; a possible D gene is TRBD1 (6 bases). The V end lost 5 bases, the J end lost 6 bases, and 20 bases lay between the germline ends. Germline values: CDR1 SEHNR, CDR2 FQNEAQ (reference sequence). This CDR3 comprises 16 residues. For the CDR3, the DNA is TGTGCCAGCAGCCAATCCGGGGGCGAGCGGGGTCAGCCCCAGCATTTT. This translates into CASSQSGGERGQPQHF.

The genes are TRBV4-2 and TRBJ1-1, with 7 bases aligning to TRBD1. CDR1 and CDR2 (germline): LGHNA, YNFKEQ. This CDR3 is built from 13 residues. With V trimmed by 3 bases and J by 7 bases, 5 bases remained unmatched. CDR3 sequence (DNA): TGTGCCAGCAGCCAGTACAGGGGTTTTGAAGCTTTCTTT. Translated: CASSQYRGFEAFF.

The chain combines TRBV28 with TRBJ1-2; D gene ambiguous. This CDR3 is built from 14 residues. The germline gives CDR1 MDHEN, CDR2 SYDVKM. V lost 8 bases and J lost 3, with 16 bases in between. The CDR3 DNA reads TGTGCCAGCCGAGCCGCGACGAGGGACTATGGCTACACCTTC. It is translated as CASRAATRDYGYTF.

This chain links TRBV16 with TRBJ2-5; D possibly corresponds to TRBD1 (6 bases). CDR3 length equals 15 residues. Trimming took 0 bases from V and 2 from J, leaving 10 bases between them. Germline-derived CDR1 and CDR2 are KGHSY and FQNENV. The CDR3 DNA reads TGTGCCAGCAGCCAATCGGGGACACCTCAAGAGACCCAGTACTTC. Its translation: CASSQSGTPQETQYF.

J is TRBJ2-5 and V is TRBV28, with D possibly matching TRBD1 (6 bases). Per the germline V gene, CDR1 is MDHEN and CDR2 is SYDVKM. V lost 6 bases, J lost 4 bases, and 18 bases lay in between. This CDR3 has 15 amino acids. The CDR3 here is CASSREQGGVETQYF. The DNA of the CDR3 is TGTGCCAGCAGCCGAGAACAGGGCGGTGTAGAGACCCAGTACTTC.

The chain has TRBV2 and TRBJ2-7; D perhaps matches TRBD1 (5 bases). The V and J ends lost 3 bases and 6 bases respectively, with 15 bases between them. There are 14 residues in the CDR3. CDR1 and CDR2 (germline): SNHLY, FYNNEI. The CDR3 DNA sequence: TGTGCCAGCAGTGACCAGGGCCCCATTTCCGAGCAGTACTTC. Protein: CASSDQGPISEQYF. Supplemented by reference TRBV2 and TRBJ2-7, the full variable domain reads EPEVTQTPSHQVTQMGQEVILRCVPISNHLYFYWYRQILGQKVEFLVSFYNNEISEKSEIFDDQFSVERPDGSNFTLKIRSTKLEDSAMYFCASSDQGPISEQYFGPGTRLTVT.

V and J are TRBV3-1 (or the pseudogene TRBV3-2) and TRBJ1-2; D uncertain. The CDR3 covers 13 residues. V was cut by 1 base and J by 5 bases, with 8 bases left in between. Germline CDR1 and CDR2: LGHDT and YNNKEL (reference sequence). CDR3 protein: CASSQGEGYGYTF. For the CDR3, the DNA is TGTGCCAGCAGCCAAGGGGAGGGTTATGGCTACACCTTC.

This clone was counted a single time. The rearrangement uses TRBV28 and TRBJ1-1, with D hard to call. The CDR3 has 17 residues. V was shortened by 3 bases and J by 1 base, with 18 bases between the two germline ends. In germline, CDR1 is MDHEN, CDR2 SYDVKM. The CDR3 loop is CASSFFRIVTTNTEAFF. As DNA, the CDR3 is TGTGCCAGCAGTTTCTTCCGTATAGTGACAACGAACACTGAAGCTTTCTTT. The full variable domain, completed using reference TRBV28 and TRBJ1-1, is DVKVTQSSRYLVKRTGEKVFLECVQDMDHENMFWYRQDPGLGLRLIYFSYDVKMKEKGDIPEGYSVSREKKERFSLILESASTNQTSMYLCASSFFRIVTTNTEAFFGQGTRLTVV.

The chain links TRBV6-6 to TRBJ1-3, with D hard to call. CDR1 is MNHNY and CDR2 is SVGAGI in the germline V gene (reference sequence). Between the trimmed V and J ends, which lost 2 bases and 0 bases, there was a span of 8 bases. The CDR3 extends over 15 amino acids. The CDR3 sequence: CASSYGSGSGNTIYF. DNA for the CDR3: TGTGCCAGCAGTTACGGTTCAGGCTCTGGAAACACCATATATTTT.

In regard to this clone: In the same sample, other DNA sequences code for this CDR3. The genes are TRBV7-7 and TRBJ2-5, with 7 bases matching TRBD1. CDR1 is SSHAT, CDR2 FNYEAQ, per germline (reference sequence). V was pared by 3 bases and J by 5 bases, with 6 bases of the junction left unmatched. CDR3 size: 14 residues. The CDR3 loop is CASSLGQRSETQYF. CDR3 DNA sequence: TGTGCCAGCAGCTTGGGACAGCGTAGTGAGACCCAGTACTTC.